This T cell receptor beta chain appears in the sequencing data of a study of cytomegalovirus exposure and HLA in healthy donors. Study-wide findings and caveats: The CMV antigen specificity of a few CMV-associated chains was confirmed through in vitro analysis. High sensitivity and specificity were reportedly achieved when the classifier diagnosed cytomegalovirus status.

Trimming shortened V by 3 bases and J by 2 bases, and 11 bases separated the two germline ends. From germline, CDR1 is MNHEY and CDR2 SMNVEV (reference sequence). This CDR3 contains 15 residues. Sequencing used immunoSEQ multiplex PCR; TCRdb keeps in-frame clones, though not all of them. The sample consists of approximately 270,000 clones, 90% of them appearing once. This clone turned up a few times. Its specificity is not known. This TCR derives from a woman in her late teens or twenties in good health and CMV-seronegative. The material sequenced was PBMCs. The genes are TRBV27 and TRBJ1-5; the D gene is possibly TRBD1 (5 bases). The CDR3 reads CASSFTREGNQPQHF. The DNA for the CDR3 is TGTGCCAGCAGTTTCACCAGGGAGGGCAATCAGCCCCAGCATTTT.